This TCR beta chain was sequenced in a study of blood T cell repertoires in COVID-19. At the level of the study: T cells, B-cell-depleted T cells, or PBMCs supplied cDNA or gDNA.

Original methodology: Researchers report that nucleated cell counts were estimated from reference gene primer amplification. Using immunoSEQ multiplex PCR, the repertoire was profiled, and TCRdb retains in-frame clones only, with some absent. From that table come the V and J calls and clone size; the DNA was used to work out D and trimming. The sample holds hundreds of thousands of clones, about 90% seen once. Cohorts were based on clinical histories the participants reported. No more than 2 weeks before study entry, exposed participants had met a case of COVID-19. The sequenced sample consisted of PBMCs or T cells enriched from blood (not recorded which). The TCR comes from a woman aged 45-60 years who had been exposed to COVID-19.

The CDR3 nucleotides are TGCAGTGCTAGTCCTTCTGCGGCCCAGTACTTC. This encodes CSASPSAAQYF. The chain joins TRBV20-1 to TRBJ2-5, with D hard to call. Trimming stripped 3 bases from V and 9 bases from J, with 11 bases between. CDR1 and CDR2 (germline): DFQATT, SNEGSKA (reference sequence). The length of the CDR3 is 11 residues.